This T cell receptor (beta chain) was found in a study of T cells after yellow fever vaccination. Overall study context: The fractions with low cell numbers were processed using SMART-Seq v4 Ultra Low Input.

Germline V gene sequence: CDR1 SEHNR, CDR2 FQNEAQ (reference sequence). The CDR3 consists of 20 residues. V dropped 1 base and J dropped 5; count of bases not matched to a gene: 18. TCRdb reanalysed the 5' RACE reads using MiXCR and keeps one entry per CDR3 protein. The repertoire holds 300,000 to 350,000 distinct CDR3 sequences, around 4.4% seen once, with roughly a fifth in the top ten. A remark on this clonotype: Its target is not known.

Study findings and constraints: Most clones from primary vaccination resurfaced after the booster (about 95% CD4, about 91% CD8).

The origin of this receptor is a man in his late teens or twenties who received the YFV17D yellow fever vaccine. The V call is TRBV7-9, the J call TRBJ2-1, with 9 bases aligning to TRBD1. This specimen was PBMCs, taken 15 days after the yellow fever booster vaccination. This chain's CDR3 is CASSLGGNRGLGVFDNEQFF. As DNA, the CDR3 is TGTGCCAGCAGCTTAGGCGGGAACAGGGGGCTTGGTGTGTTCGACAATGAGCAGTTCTTC.